Following are 5 T cell receptor beta chains from one sample sequenced in a study of identical twins. TCRdb re-called the 5' RACE reads with MiXCR, one entry per CDR3 protein. The data contain a few hundred thousand distinct CDR3 sequences, about 8% of them singletons. The sample also formed part of further work on yellow fever vaccine responses in identical twins.

Sequencing was performed on CD8+ T cells sorted from blood. These receptors all stem from a woman in her late teens or twenties in good health.

Only a few counts were recorded for this clonotype. V and J are TRBV7-9 and TRBJ1-2; possibly TRBD1 for D (5 bases). The CDR3 runs to 12 residues. The V gene lost 5 bases and the J gene lost 6 bases, with 10 bases spanning the gap. Looked up from germline, CDR1 is SEHNR and CDR2 is FQNEAQ (reference sequence). The CDR3 loop reads CASSPGVNGYTF. The CDR3 DNA reads TGTGCCAGCAGCCCGGGGGTTAATGGCTACACCTTC.

This clonotype appeared a few times. The chain links TRBV20-1 to TRBJ2-7; D tentatively fits TRBD1 or TRBD2 (5 bases each). From germline, CDR1 is DFQATT and CDR2 SNEGSKA (reference sequence). The V end was cut by 6 bases, the J end by 0 bases, with 18 bases between. The CDR3 is made up of 15 amino acids. Here the CDR3 DNA reads TGCAGTGCCAACCCCGGGACCCAGAGCTCCTACGAGCAGTACTTC. Residues: CSANPGTQSSYEQYF.

This clonotype was picked up many times. The V call is TRBV18, the J call TRBJ2-7; 8 bases are shared with TRBD1. Losses at the gene ends were 2 bases for V and 2 bases for J; bases not matched to a gene: 8. The V gene's germline CDR1 is KGHSH and CDR2 LQKENI. This CDR3 has 16 residues. CDR3 bases: TGTGCCAGCTCACCATCGACAGGGGCGCCCCCCTACGAGCAGTACTTC. Translating it yields CASSPSTGAPPYEQYF.

This clonotype came up many times. This chain uses TRBV20-1 with TRBJ2-7; D might be TRBD2 (7 bases). Trimming left V 6 bases short and J 6 bases short, with 18 bases between. The CDR3 loop spans 13 amino acids. Per germline, CDR1 DFQATT and CDR2 SNEGSKA (reference sequence). DNA for the CDR3: TGCAGTGCCCGGGGGAGGGGGGGCGCCGAGCAGTACTTC. Amino acid sequence: CSARGRGGAEQYF.

The chain carries TRBV14 and TRBJ2-1, with D possibly being TRBD2 (5 bases). V lost 3 bases, J lost 6 bases, and 12 bases lay in between. The CDR3 is made up of 14 amino acids. Germline CDR1 and CDR2: SGHDN and FVKESK. The CDR3 loop is CASSQVGSGNEQFF. In nucleotides, the CDR3 is TGTGCCAGCAGCCAGGTAGGGAGCGGCAATGAGCAGTTCTTC.